These 11 T cell receptor beta chains originate from one sample sequenced in a study of CD8+ T cells in alopecia areata. Reverse transcribed after extraction, RNA yielded cDNA as the sequencing template. The table came from immunoSEQ multiplex PCR; TCRdb's copy has only in-frame clones and leaves some out. The sample lists about 160,000 clones, 40% to 50% seen once, with around 7% in the top ten. The sequenced sample was CD4+ T cells sorted from blood. The source of these receptors is a human donor with alopecia areata.

V is TRBV29-1 and J is TRBJ2-6, with D uncertain. The CDR3 loop spans 14 amino acids. Trimming pared 6 bases from V and 0 bases from J, leaving 9 bases between. Germline CDR1 and CDR2: SQVTM and ANQGSEA. The chain's CDR3 is CSVSMGSGANVLTF. DNA of the CDR3: TGCAGCGTGTCAATGGGCTCTGGGGCCAACGTCCTGACTTTC.

The chain is built from TRBV18 and TRBJ2-6, with no clear D. The V end was cut by 0 bases, the J end by 2 bases, with 8 bases between. The germline V gene has CDR1 KGHSH and CDR2 LQKENI. This CDR3 comprises 16 residues. The CDR3 sequence: CASSPPGRAGANVLTF. The DNA of the CDR3 is TGTGCCAGCTCACCACCAGGAAGGGCTGGGGCCAACGTCCTGACTTTC. Full variable domain (rest looked up from reference TRBV18 and TRBJ2-6): NAGVMQNPRHLVRRRGQEARLRCSPMKGHSHVYWYRQLPEEGLKFMVYLQKENIIDESGMPKERFSAEFPKEGPSILRIQQVVRGDSAAYFCASSPPGRAGANVLTFGAGSRLTVL.

The V gene is TRBV18, the J gene TRBJ2-6; no definite D call. Looked up from germline, CDR1 is KGHSH and CDR2 is LQKENI. The V and J ends lost 0 bases and 1 base respectively, with 7 bases between them. CDR3 length: 16 residues. CDR3 sequence: CASSPPKWSGANVLTF. In DNA form, the CDR3 reads TGTGCCAGCTCACCACCGAAGTGGTCTGGGGCCAACGTCCTGACTTTC.

The rearrangement joins TRBV29-1 to TRBJ2-7; 7 bases align to TRBD1. The CDR3 consists of 13 residues. Per germline, CDR1 SQVTM and CDR2 ANQGSEA. The V segment lost 7 bases and the J segment 0 bases; nucleotides outside the gene matches: 6. In nucleotides, the CDR3 is TGCAGCGCTCGACAGGGTGACTCCTACGAGCAGTACTTC. Amino acid sequence: CSARQGDSYEQYF.

This clone has just a few counts. The chain has TRBV7-9 and TRBJ2-3; perhaps D is TRBD1 or TRBD2 (6 bases each). CDR3 length: 15 residues. V was cut by 8 bases and J by 3 bases, with 18 bases left in between. The V gene's germline CDR1 is SEHNR and CDR2 FQNEAQ (reference sequence). The CDR3 loop reads CASGPPGASTDTQYF. CDR3 coding DNA: TGTGCCAGCGGCCCCCCGGGGGCTAGTACAGATACGCAGTATTTT. Looking up the rest from reference TRBV7-9 and TRBJ2-3 gives the full variable domain: DTGVSQNPRHKITKRGQNVTFRCDPISEHNRLYWYRQTLGQGPEFLTYFQNEAQLEKSRLLSDRFSAERPKGSFSTLEIQRTEQGDSAMYLCASGPPGASTDTQYFGPGTRLTVL.

The V and J genes are TRBV7-9 and TRBJ2-2; maybe TRBD1 (6 bases). The CDR3 runs 15 residues. The germline V and J ends were trimmed by 5 bases and 0 bases, with 10 bases remaining between them. Looked up from germline, CDR1 is SEHNR and CDR2 is FQNEAQ (reference sequence). The CDR3 sequence: CASSLRTANTGELFF. For the CDR3, the DNA is TGTGCCAGCAGCCTTAGGACAGCGAACACCGGGGAGCTGTTTTTT.

Only a few counts were recorded for this clone. The chain carries TRBV7-2 and TRBJ2-7; D gene uncertain. Germline V lookup: CDR1 SGHTA, CDR2 FQGNSA. Deletions cut 5 bases from V and 7 bases from J, with 9 bases between. The CDR3 sequence is 11 residues long. CDR3 sequence reads: CASSPRREQYF. CDR3 DNA: TGTGCCAGCAGCCCACGAAGGGAGCAGTACTTC.

The chain recombines TRBV28 with TRBJ2-1, with 11 bases lining up with TRBD2. Germline V lookup: CDR1 MDHEN, CDR2 SYDVKM. With 3 bases clipped from V and 6 bases from J, the junction kept 4 bases outside the gene matches. This CDR3 spans 15 amino acids. This CDR3 reads CASSFPGLAVNEQFF. In DNA, the CDR3 is TGTGCCAGCAGTTTCCCGGGACTAGCGGTCAATGAGCAGTTCTTC.

V and J are TRBV29-1 and TRBJ2-5; tentatively, D is TRBD2 (5 bases). The CDR3 has 13 residues. Germline V gene data show CDR1 as SQVTM and CDR2 as ANQGSEA. Trimming took off 5 bases at V and 1 base at J, with 11 bases between the two ends. As DNA, the CDR3 is TGCAGCGTTAACAGCGGAAGCCAAGAGACCCAGTACTTC. It encodes CSVNSGSQETQYF.

The CDR3 loop reads CAAGGANEKLFF. CDR3 nucleotide sequence: TGTGCCGCCGGCGGGGCTAATGAAAAACTGTTTTTT. V gene TRBV7-9 combines with J gene TRBJ1-4; D unresolved. Germline V gives CDR1 SEHNR, CDR2 FQNEAQ (reference sequence). V dropped 11 bases and J dropped 3 bases, with 10 bases sitting between them. This CDR3 comprises 12 residues.

This chain connects TRBV27 to TRBJ2-1, with D maybe TRBD2 (6 bases). V lost 3 bases to trimming and J lost 9 bases, with 15 bases between them. This CDR3 has 14 residues. Per germline, CDR1 MNHEY and CDR2 SMNVEV (reference sequence). In DNA form, the CDR3 reads TGTGCCAGCAGTTTGGGGACGGGGCGGGGTGAGCAGTTCTTC. It codes for CASSLGTGRGEQFF.